This T cell receptor beta chain was found in a study of T cells in Graves' hyperthyroidism and ophthalmopathy. The J segment lost 8 bases and the V segment lost 2 bases, leaving 8 bases of the junction unmatched. The CDR3 extends over 15 amino acids. The germline V gene encodes CDR1 MNHEY and CDR2 SVGAGI. Amplified regions were TCR beta CDR3 sequences from RNA transcripts. Primed by the HTBI set, a first-round RT-PCR was run on the TCR CDR3. TCRdb reanalysed the multiplex PCR reads using MiXCR and keeps one entry per CDR3 protein. The sample has under 400,000 distinct CDR3 sequences; around 16% are singletons. Details on this clonotype: Antigen specificity is unknown.

Study-wide points: Ophthalmopathy was model-predicted a median approximately 6.9 months pre-onset.

On the basis of clinical symptoms, serum thyroxine and TRAb, thyroid ultrasound and orbital computed tomography, diagnoses were made. This sequence originates from a woman aged 18-29 years with Graves' hyperthyroidism that later progressed to Graves' ophthalmopathy. Sequenced material: blood. The V call is TRBV6-5, the J call TRBJ1-4; 7 bases map to TRBD1. The CDR3 coding sequence is TGTGCCAGCAGTTACGTGACAGGGACAAACGAAAAACTGTTTTTT. Amino acids: CASSYVTGTNEKLFF.